This paragraph reports one T cell receptor (beta chain). The sample originates from a study of PD-L1 blockade in urothelial cancer. About the study: As for prior chemotherapy regimens, patients had received 0 to 3.

The time point denotes: pretreatment peripheral blood. The study enrolled patients with locally advanced or metastatic urothelial carcinoma. Per-patient samples, pretreatment and on-treatment, numbered 1 to 8. V was pared by 1 base and J by 1 base, with 24 bases between. The germline CDR1 and CDR2 sequences are SGDLS and YYNGEE. This CDR3 has 21 amino acids. In each PCR, synthetic TCR analog templates were spiked in. The assay was immunoSEQ multiplex PCR, and TCRdb's table has in-frame clones only and misses some. The table lists tens of thousands of clones, 65% to 85% of them singletons. The clonotype was recovered from a man aged 60-69 years with urothelial cancer. Sequencing used PBMCs, obtained around atezolizumab (anti-PD-L1) treatment. The chain carries TRBV9 and TRBJ2-6; D gene unclear. CDR3 residues: CASSVRRGYIPEKSGANVLTF. For the CDR3, the DNA is TGTGCCAGCAGCGTAAGGAGAGGCTATATCCCCGAGAAGTCTGGGGCCAACGTCCTGACTTTC.